Sequencing of this T cell receptor beta chain was carried out in a study of T-cell reconstitution after alpha-beta-depleted transplantation in children. With regard to this clonotype: No antigen is known for it.

CDR1 SEHNR and CDR2 FQNEAQ come from the germline V gene (reference sequence). V shed 5 bases and J 2 bases; nucleotides not matched to a gene: 5. This CDR3 contains 15 residues. Study-level points and caveats: Reportedly, roughly two months post-transplant, alpha-beta T cells arose from several hundred expanded graft clones. Newly made T cells mostly supplied T-cell counts and diversity one year after transplant. For some patients, TCRbeta diversity was high at day 60 because of recipient T cells and thymic progenitors that survived.

Molecular barcoding with unique molecular identifiers was used for the TCRbeta library. TCRdb re-derived calls from the PCR reads in MiXCR, one entry per CDR3 protein. The sample shows hundreds of thousands of distinct CDR3 sequences, approximately 12% of them seen only once. The sequencing used PBMCs, mostly from graft donor cells, collected 360 days after TCRalphabeta/CD19-depleted stem cell transplant. This TCR came from a male patient between 10 and 17 years old who had a stem cell transplant for acute myeloid leukemia, so the T cells may come from the graft donor. The V and J genes are TRBV7-9 and TRBJ2-1, with 8 nucleotides matching TRBD2. The chain's CDR3 is CASSPLADPYNEQFF. In DNA form, the CDR3 reads TGTGCCAGCAGCCCACTAGCGGACCCCTACAATGAGCAGTTCTTC.